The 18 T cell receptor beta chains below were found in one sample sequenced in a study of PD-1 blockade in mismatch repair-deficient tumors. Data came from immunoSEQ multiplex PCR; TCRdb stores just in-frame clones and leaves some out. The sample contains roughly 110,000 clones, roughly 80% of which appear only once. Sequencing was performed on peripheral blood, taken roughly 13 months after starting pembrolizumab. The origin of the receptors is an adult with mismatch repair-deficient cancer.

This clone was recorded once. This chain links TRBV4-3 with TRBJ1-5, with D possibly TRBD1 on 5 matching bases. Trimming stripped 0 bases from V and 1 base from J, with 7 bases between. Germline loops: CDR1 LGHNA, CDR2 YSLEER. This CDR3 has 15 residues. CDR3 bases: TGCGCCAGCAGCCAAGATTGGGACAGCAATCAGCCCCAGCATTTT. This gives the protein CASSQDWDSNQPQHF.

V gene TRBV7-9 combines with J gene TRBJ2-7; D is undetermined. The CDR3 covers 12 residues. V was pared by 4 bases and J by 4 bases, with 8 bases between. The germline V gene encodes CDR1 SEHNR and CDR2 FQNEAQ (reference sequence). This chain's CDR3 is CASSYEKYEQYF. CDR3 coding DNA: TGTGCCAGCAGCTATGAAAAATACGAGCAGTACTTC. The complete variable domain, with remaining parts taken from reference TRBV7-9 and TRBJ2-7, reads DTGVSQNPRHKITKRGQNVTFRCDPISEHNRLYWYRQTLGQGPEFLTYFQNEAQLEKSRLLSDRFSAERPKGSFSTLEIQRTEQGDSAMYLCASSYEKYEQYFGPGTRLTVT.

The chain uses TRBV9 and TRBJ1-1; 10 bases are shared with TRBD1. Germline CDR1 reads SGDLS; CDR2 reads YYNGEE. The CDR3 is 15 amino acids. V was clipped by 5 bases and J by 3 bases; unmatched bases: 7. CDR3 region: CASSNSGTGDTEAFF. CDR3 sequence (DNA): TGTGCCAGCAGTAACTCCGGGACAGGGGACACTGAAGCTTTCTTT.

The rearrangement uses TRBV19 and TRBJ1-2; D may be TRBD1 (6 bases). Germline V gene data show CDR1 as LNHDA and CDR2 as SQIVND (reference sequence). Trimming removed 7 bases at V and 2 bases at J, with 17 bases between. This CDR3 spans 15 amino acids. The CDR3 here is CASTPGTSTNYGYTF. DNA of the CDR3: TGTGCCAGTACTCCCGGGACATCTACGAACTATGGCTACACCTTC.

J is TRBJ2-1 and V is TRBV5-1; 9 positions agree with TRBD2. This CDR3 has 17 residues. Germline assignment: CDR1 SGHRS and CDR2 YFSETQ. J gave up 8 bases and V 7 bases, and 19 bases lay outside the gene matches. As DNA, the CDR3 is TGCGCCAGCGGGGCTAGCGGGACCCAACTACCAGGCGATGAGCAGTTCTTC. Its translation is CASGASGTQLPGDEQFF.

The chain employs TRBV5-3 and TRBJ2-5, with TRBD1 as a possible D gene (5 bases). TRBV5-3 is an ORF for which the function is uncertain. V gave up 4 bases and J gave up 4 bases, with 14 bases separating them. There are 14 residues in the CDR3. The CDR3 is CARSPIPRGETQYF. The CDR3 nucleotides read TGTGCCAGAAGCCCCATTCCTAGGGGAGAGACCCAGTACTTC.

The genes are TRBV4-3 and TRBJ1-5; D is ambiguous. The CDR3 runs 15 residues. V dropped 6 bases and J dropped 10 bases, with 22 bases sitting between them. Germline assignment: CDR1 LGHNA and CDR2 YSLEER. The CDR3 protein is CASRQMVADPGPQHF. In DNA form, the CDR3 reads TGCGCCAGCAGACAAATGGTGGCTGACCCAGGTCCCCAGCATTTT.

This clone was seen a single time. The chain's CDR3 is CASSLPGEETQYF. CDR3 sequence (DNA): TGCGCCAGCAGCTTGCCAGGGGAAGAGACCCAGTACTTC. This sequence joins TRBV5-1 and TRBJ2-5; maybe TRBD1 (6 bases). Germline V gene sequence: CDR1 SGHRS, CDR2 YFSETQ. V was cut by 1 base and J by 3 bases, with 7 bases left in between. This CDR3 region has 13 residues.

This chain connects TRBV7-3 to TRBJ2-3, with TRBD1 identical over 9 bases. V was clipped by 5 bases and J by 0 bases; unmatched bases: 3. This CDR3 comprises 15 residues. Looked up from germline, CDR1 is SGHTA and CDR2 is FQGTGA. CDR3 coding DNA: TGTGCCAGCAGCCCACAGGGGGCTAGCACAGATACGCAGTATTTT. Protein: CASSPQGASTDTQYF. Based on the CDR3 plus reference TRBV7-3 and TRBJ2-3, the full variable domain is GAGVSQTPSNKVTEKGKYVELRCDPISGHTALYWYRQSLGQGPEFLIYFQGTGAADDSGLPNDRFFAVRPEGSVSTLKIQRTERGDSAVYLCASSPQGASTDTQYFGPGTRLTVL.

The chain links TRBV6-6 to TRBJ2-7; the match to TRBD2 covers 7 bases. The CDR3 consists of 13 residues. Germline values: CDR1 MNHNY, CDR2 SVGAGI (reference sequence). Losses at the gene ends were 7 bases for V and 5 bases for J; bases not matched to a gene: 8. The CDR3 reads CASIKRLADEQYF. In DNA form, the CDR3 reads TGTGCCAGCATCAAGAGACTAGCTGACGAGCAGTACTTC.

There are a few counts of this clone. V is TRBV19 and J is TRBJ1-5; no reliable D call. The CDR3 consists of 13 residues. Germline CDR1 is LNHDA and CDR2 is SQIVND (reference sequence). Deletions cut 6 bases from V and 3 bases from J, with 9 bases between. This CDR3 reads CASRRGYNQPQHF. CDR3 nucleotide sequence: TGTGCCAGTAGGCGGGGTTACAATCAGCCCCAGCATTTT.

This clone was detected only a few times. As DNA, the CDR3 is TGTGCCAGCAGCTTAGTTGGGTTGGAAGCTTTCTTT. It encodes CASSLVGLEAFF. V usage is TRBV7-9 and J usage is TRBJ1-1, with D uncertain. From germline, CDR1 is SEHNR and CDR2 FQNEAQ (reference sequence). This CDR3 contains 12 residues. The V and J ends lost 1 base and 8 bases respectively, with 8 bases between them.

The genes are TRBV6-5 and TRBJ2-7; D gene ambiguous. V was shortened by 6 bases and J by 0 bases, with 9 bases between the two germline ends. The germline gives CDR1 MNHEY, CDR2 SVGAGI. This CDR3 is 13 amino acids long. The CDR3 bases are TGTGCCAGCAGCAGAGGTTCCTCCTACGAGCAGTACTTC. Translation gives CASSRGSSYEQYF.

CDR3 in DNA: TGTGCCAGCAGCGTCACAACCGGGACACCGAACACCGGGGAGCTGTTTTTT. This encodes CASSVTTGTPNTGELFF. This chain links TRBV9 with TRBJ2-2, with a possible D match to TRBD1 (6 bases). Germline values: CDR1 SGDLS, CDR2 YYNGEE. The CDR3 runs to 17 residues. Trimming removed 2 bases from V and 0 bases from J, with 14 bases in between.

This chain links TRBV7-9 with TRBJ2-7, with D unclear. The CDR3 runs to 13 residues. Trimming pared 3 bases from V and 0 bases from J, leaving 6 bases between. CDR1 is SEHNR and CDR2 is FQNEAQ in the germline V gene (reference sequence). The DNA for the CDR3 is TGTGCCAGCAGCTTCGGTAGCTCCTACGAGCAGTACTTC. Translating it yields CASSFGSSYEQYF. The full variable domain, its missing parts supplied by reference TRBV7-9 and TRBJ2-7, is DTGVSQNPRHKITKRGQNVTFRCDPISEHNRLYWYRQTLGQGPEFLTYFQNEAQLEKSRLLSDRFSAERPKGSFSTLEIQRTEQGDSAMYLCASSFGSSYEQYFGPGTRLTVT.

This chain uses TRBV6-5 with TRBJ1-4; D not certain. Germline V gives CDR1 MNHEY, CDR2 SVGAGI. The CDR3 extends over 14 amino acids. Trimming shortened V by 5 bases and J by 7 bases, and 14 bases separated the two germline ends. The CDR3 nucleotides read TGTGCCAGCAGTCGGACTGCTAATTCTGAAAAACTGTTTTTT. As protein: CASSRTANSEKLFF.

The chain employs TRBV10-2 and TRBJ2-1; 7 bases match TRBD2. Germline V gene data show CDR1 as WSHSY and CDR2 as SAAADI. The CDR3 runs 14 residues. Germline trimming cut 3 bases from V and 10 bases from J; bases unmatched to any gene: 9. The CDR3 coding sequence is TGCGCCAGCAGTGAAACGGGGAGGGTGGGCGAGCAGTTCTTC. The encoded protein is CASSETGRVGEQFF.

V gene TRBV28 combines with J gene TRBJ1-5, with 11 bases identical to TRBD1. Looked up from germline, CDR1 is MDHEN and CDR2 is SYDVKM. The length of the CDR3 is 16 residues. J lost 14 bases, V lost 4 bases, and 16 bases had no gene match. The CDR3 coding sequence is TGTGCCAGCAGTTCTGCCCTCGGGACAGGGGGTTCCCCAAAGCATTTT. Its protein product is CASSSALGTGGSPKHF. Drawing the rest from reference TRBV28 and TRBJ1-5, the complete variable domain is DVKVTQSSRYLVKRTGEKVFLECVQDMDHENMFWYRQDPGLGLRLIYFSYDVKMKEKGDIPEGYSVSREKKERFSLILESASTNQTSMYLCASSSALGTGGSPKHFGDGTRLSIL.